The 27 T cell receptor beta chains given below trace back to one sample, sequenced in a study of T cells in Graves' hyperthyroidism and ophthalmopathy. The TCR beta CDR3 regions underwent amplification using RNA transcripts as the source. TCR CDR3 underwent first-round RT-PCR with the HTBI primer set. One entry per CDR3 protein, called by TCRdb with MiXCR from the multiplex PCR reads. Among hundreds of thousands of distinct CDR3 sequences, less than 15% were seen once, and the ten largest hold around 9.2%. The sequenced material came from blood. These receptors came from a woman aged 18-30 years with Graves' hyperthyroidism.

Comment on this clonotype: It is likely a read error, because the conserved phenylalanine at the end of the CDR3 is missing. This rearrangement joins TRBV19 to TRBJ2-7; D ambiguous. CDR1 is LNHDA and CDR2 is SQIVND in the germline V gene (reference sequence). The ends were cut back, 1 base at V and 2 bases at J, with 6 bases in the middle. This CDR3 comprises 13 residues. Here the CDR3 reads CASSIAETYEQYL. The DNA for the CDR3 is TGTGCCAGTAGTATAGCGGAAACCTACGAGCAGTACCTC.

This clonotype was detected a few times. The gene calls are TRBV7-3 and TRBJ2-2; D unclear. The V gene's germline CDR1 is SGHTA and CDR2 FQGTGA. Trimming removed 5 bases at V and 1 base at J, with 14 bases between. CDR3 length: 16 residues. In DNA, the CDR3 is TGTGCCAGCAGCCCGACGAGGACCGGGAACACCGGGGAGCTGTTTTTT. It encodes CASSPTRTGNTGELFF.

This clonotype was recorded at least ten times. The CDR3 loop is CASSGQGSVDEQYF. As DNA, the CDR3 is TGTGCCAGCAGTGGACAGGGCAGCGTAGACGAGCAGTACTTC. The chain has TRBV2 and TRBJ2-7, with 7 bases matching TRBD1. The J segment lost 5 bases and the V segment lost 4 bases, leaving 8 bases of the junction unmatched. Looked up from germline, CDR1 is SNHLY and CDR2 is FYNNEI. This CDR3 spans 14 amino acids.

This clonotype was counted many times. This chain's CDR3 is CASSLNRLNEQFF. CDR3 DNA sequence: TGTGCCAGCAGCCTCAACAGACTTAATGAGCAGTTCTTC. This chain joins TRBV12-3 or TRBV12-4 and TRBJ2-1; D not certain. The CDR3 runs 13 residues. Trimming cost V 6 bases and J 7 bases, with 13 bases left between them.

This clonotype has ten or more counts. The V call is TRBV24-1, the J call TRBJ2-5; possibly TRBD2 for D (6 bases). Germline V gene data show CDR1 as KGHDR and CDR2 as SFDVKD. V was cut by 4 bases and J by 9 bases, with 17 bases left in between. The CDR3 is 14 amino acids. This chain's CDR3 is CATSDPRRDEAQYF. CDR3 nucleotides: TGTGCCACCAGTGACCCGCGGAGGGACGAGGCCCAGTACTTC.

There are many counts of this clonotype. The J gene is TRBJ2-1, the V gene TRBV9, with no clear D. Germline V gives CDR1 SGDLS, CDR2 YYNGEE. The CDR3 contains 14 residues. V shed 0 bases and J shed 6 bases, with 10 bases lying between them. The CDR3 region is CASSVAGSLNEQFF. In DNA, the CDR3 is TGTGCCAGCAGCGTAGCCGGCTCGCTCAATGAGCAGTTCTTC.

In this sample, this clonotype turned up many times. V usage is TRBV10-3 and J usage is TRBJ2-7; D unclear. CDR1 and CDR2 from the germline V gene are ENHRY and SYGVKD. Trimming took off 2 bases at V and 2 bases at J, with 10 bases between the two ends. The CDR3 is 14 residues long. The CDR3 reads CAISEGNGPYEQYF. The CDR3 DNA is TGTGCCATCAGTGAGGGAAACGGTCCCTACGAGCAGTACTTC.

Ten or more counts support this clonotype. This chain joins TRBV7-9 and TRBJ2-1; 7 bases align to TRBD1. This CDR3 contains 16 residues. V dropped 5 bases and J dropped 10; count of bases not matched to a gene: 17. Germline V gene data show CDR1 as SEHNR and CDR2 as FQNEAQ (reference sequence). In nucleotides, the CDR3 is TGTGCCAGCAGCCCGGGCGCTCTCACAGGGGAGACCGAGCAGTTCTTC. It yields the protein CASSPGALTGETEQFF.

Comment on this clonotype: Just one base apart from a much larger clone, this may be a read error. The rearrangement links TRBV3-1 to TRBJ1-4, with D hard to call. Germline CDR1 is LGHDT and CDR2 is YNNKEL (reference sequence). Between the trimmed V and J ends, which lost 6 bases and 7 bases, there was a span of 12 bases. The CDR3 extends over 13 amino acids. CDR3 nucleotide sequence: TGTGCCAGCAGTGCCCCTGTGGGTGAAAAACTGTTTTTT. This codes for CASSAPVGEKLFF.

There are many counts of this clonotype. The chain has TRBV12-3 or TRBV12-4 and TRBJ2-1; D perhaps matches TRBD1 (5 bases). CDR3 length equals 11 residues. Trimming pared 6 bases from V and 7 bases from J, leaving 7 bases between. The DNA for the CDR3 is TGTGCCAGCAGGACAGCGAATGAGCAGTTCTTC. Translating gives CASRTANEQFF.

The CDR3 DNA reads as TGTGCCAGTAGTCTGGAGGGCCTTGGGACCCAGTACTTC. Its translation: CASSLEGLGTQYF. The rearrangement joins TRBV19 to TRBJ2-5; possibly TRBD2 for D (6 bases). Trimming removed 5 bases at V and 7 bases at J, with 14 bases between. The germline V gene has CDR1 LNHDA and CDR2 SQIVND (reference sequence). The CDR3 consists of 13 residues.

The sample holds many counts of this clonotype. The rearrangement joins TRBV28 to TRBJ1-2, with TRBD1 identical over 7 bases. CDR3 size: 12 residues. CDR1 is MDHEN and CDR2 is SYDVKM in the germline V gene. With 3 bases clipped from V and 8 bases from J, the junction kept 3 bases outside the gene matches. The CDR3 protein is CASSFGTEGYTF. For the CDR3, the DNA is TGTGCCAGCAGTTTTGGGACAGAAGGCTACACCTTC.

CDR3 nucleotides: TGTGCCAGCTCACCTAATCCGGGACTAGCGGCCTCCTACAATGAGCAGTTCTTC. Amino acid sequence: CASSPNPGLAASYNEQFF. The chain recombines TRBV18 with TRBJ2-1, with TRBD2 identical over 11 bases. CDR1 and CDR2 from the germline V gene are KGHSH and LQKENI. Trimming removed 3 bases from V and 0 bases from J; junction bases left unmatched: 7. There are 18 residues in the CDR3.

J is TRBJ1-5 and V is TRBV15, with D possibly matching TRBD1 (6 bases). Between the trimmed V and J ends, which lost 0 bases and 2 bases, there was a span of 14 bases. Germline CDR1 reads LNHNV; CDR2 reads YYDKDF (reference sequence). The CDR3 runs to 17 residues. The chain's CDR3 is CATSRDMWAGGNQPQHF. CDR3 nucleotides: TGTGCCACCAGCAGAGATATGTGGGCAGGGGGCAATCAGCCCCAGCATTTT.

This clonotype was observed many times. The V gene is TRBV6-1, the J gene TRBJ1-2, with TRBD1 matching 8 bases. The CDR3 is 15 residues long. V shed 5 bases and J 8 bases; nucleotides not matched to a gene: 13. From germline, CDR1 is MNHNS and CDR2 SASEGT. The CDR3 nucleotides read TGTGCCAGCAGTCCCCCACGGGACAGGTTGAGAGGCTACACCTTC. Protein product: CASSPPRDRLRGYTF.

In this sample, this clonotype turned up many times. The chain is built from TRBV5-8 and TRBJ1-1; D might be TRBD1 (5 bases). This CDR3 has 12 residues. Germline V lookup: CDR1 SGHTS, CDR2 YDEGEE. Trimming removed 4 bases at V and 6 bases at J, with 10 bases between. This chain's CDR3 is CASSMGPPEAFF. The CDR3 coding sequence is TGTGCCAGCAGCATGGGGCCTCCTGAAGCTTTCTTT.

The chain joins TRBV6-2 or TRBV6-3 to TRBJ2-5; D gene uncertain. The CDR3 is made up of 13 amino acids. The V and J ends lost 6 bases and 4 bases respectively, with 12 bases between them. CDR1 and CDR2 from the germline V gene are MNHEY and SVGEGT. In nucleotides, the CDR3 is TGTGCCAGCAGAACCCCCCCCCCAGAGACCCAGTACTTC. Translation gives CASRTPPPETQYF.

The chain links TRBV5-1 to TRBJ2-1; TRBD2 matches 9 bases. CDR1 is SGHRS, CDR2 YFSETQ, per germline. There are 17 residues in the CDR3. V gave up 5 bases and J gave up 3 bases; unmatched junction bases: 12. This CDR3 reads CASREVFGGGVYNEQFF. The DNA for the CDR3 is TGCGCCAGCAGGGAAGTGTTCGGCGGGGGGGTCTACAATGAGCAGTTCTTC.

This clonotype has only a few counts. The gene calls are TRBV29-1 and TRBJ1-5; D not resolved. CDR1 and CDR2 from the germline V gene are SQVTM and ANQGSEA. This CDR3 spans 12 amino acids. Trimming shortened V by 6 bases and J by 4 bases, and 10 bases separated the two germline ends. The CDR3 here is CSVGDPNQPQHF. CDR3 bases: TGCAGCGTCGGGGATCCGAATCAGCCCCAGCATTTT.

In this sample, this clonotype turned up many times. This chain joins TRBV7-8 and TRBJ2-1, with 8 nucleotides matching TRBD1. The CDR3 is 15 residues long. CDR1 is SGHVS and CDR2 is FQNEAQ in the germline V gene. V gave up 5 bases and J gave up 6 bases; unmatched junction bases: 9. The CDR3 loop reads CASSPRTGSFNEQFF. For the CDR3, the DNA is TGTGCCAGCAGCCCAAGGACAGGGAGCTTCAATGAGCAGTTCTTC.

This clonotype was counted ten times or more. The chain couples TRBV12-3 or TRBV12-4 to TRBJ1-6; 7 positions agree with TRBD1. The CDR3 is made up of 15 amino acids. The V segment lost 6 bases and the J segment 5 bases; nucleotides outside the gene matches: 7. CDR3 sequence reads: CASRRGTENNSPLHF. The CDR3 region has the DNA TGTGCCAGCAGGAGAGGGACAGAGAATAATTCACCCCTCCACTTT.

This clonotype was observed at least ten times. The CDR3 DNA sequence: TGCAGTGCTAGATCACCAGGAGCCTCCCAAGAGACCCAGTACTTC. Protein product: CSARSPGASQETQYF. This chain links TRBV20-1 with TRBJ2-5; D remains ambiguous. CDR1 and CDR2 from the germline V gene are DFQATT and SNEGSKA (reference sequence). CDR3 length equals 15 residues. Trimming took 2 bases from V and 1 from J, leaving 14 bases between them.

This clonotype was detected a few times. The V call is TRBV6-1, the J call TRBJ1-2; perhaps TRBD1 as D (5 bases). The V end lost 5 bases, the J end lost 3 bases, and 13 bases lay between the germline ends. CDR1 and CDR2 from the germline V gene are MNHNS and SASEGT. The CDR3 runs to 14 residues. CDR3 nucleotides: TGTGCCAGCAGTCATTTAGGGACTCACTATGGCTACACCTTC. Translation: CASSHLGTHYGYTF.

The sample holds many counts of this clonotype. The chain couples TRBV30 to TRBJ1-6; D gene ambiguous. This CDR3 has 13 residues. The V and J ends lost 2 bases and 11 bases respectively, with 13 bases between them. CDR1 and CDR2 from the germline V gene are GTSNPN and SVGIG (reference sequence). In nucleotides, the CDR3 is TGTGCCTGGAGTAGCTCTTCCTCCGCACCCCTCCACTTT. It encodes CAWSSSSSAPLHF.

This clonotype was seen repeatedly, ten times or more. The V and J genes are TRBV2 and TRBJ2-7; either TRBD1 or TRBD2 may supply D (6 bases each). Trimming cost V 8 bases and J 6 bases, with 23 bases left between them. Germline V gene data show CDR1 as SNHLY and CDR2 as FYNNEI. The CDR3 spans 15 residues. CDR3 DNA sequence: TGTGCCAGCTACGCGGGGACAACGTATAAGTTCGAGCAGTACTTC. Protein: CASYAGTTYKFEQYF.

This clonotype was picked up many times. The chain recombines TRBV19 with TRBJ1-6; TRBD1 agrees at 8 bases. V shed 10 bases and J 8 bases; nucleotides not matched to a gene: 7. The germline V gene encodes CDR1 LNHDA and CDR2 SQIVND (reference sequence). The CDR3 loop spans 13 amino acids. CDR3 DNA sequence: TGTGCCATTTCATCGGACAGGGATTCACCCCTCCACTTT. Translated: CAISSDRDSPLHF. Full variable domain (remainder filled in from reference TRBV19 and TRBJ1-6): DGGITQSPKYLFRKEGQNVTLSCEQNLNHDAMYWYRQDPGQGLRLIYYSQIVNDFQKGDIAEGYSVSREKKESFPLTVTSAQKNPTAFYLCAISSDRDSPLHFGNGTRLTVT.

A note on this clonotype: It may be a read error: a sequence one base away is much more abundant. V usage is TRBV6-1 and J usage is TRBJ1-5; unclear D gene. CDR3 size: 15 residues. CDR1 and CDR2 (germline): MNHNS, SASEGT. V was clipped by 6 bases and J by 4 bases, with 16 bases between them. The CDR3, as DNA: TGTGCCAGCAGCCGCAAGCGGTTCTGGAATCAGCCCCAGCATTTT. Its translation: CASSRKRFWNQPQHF.